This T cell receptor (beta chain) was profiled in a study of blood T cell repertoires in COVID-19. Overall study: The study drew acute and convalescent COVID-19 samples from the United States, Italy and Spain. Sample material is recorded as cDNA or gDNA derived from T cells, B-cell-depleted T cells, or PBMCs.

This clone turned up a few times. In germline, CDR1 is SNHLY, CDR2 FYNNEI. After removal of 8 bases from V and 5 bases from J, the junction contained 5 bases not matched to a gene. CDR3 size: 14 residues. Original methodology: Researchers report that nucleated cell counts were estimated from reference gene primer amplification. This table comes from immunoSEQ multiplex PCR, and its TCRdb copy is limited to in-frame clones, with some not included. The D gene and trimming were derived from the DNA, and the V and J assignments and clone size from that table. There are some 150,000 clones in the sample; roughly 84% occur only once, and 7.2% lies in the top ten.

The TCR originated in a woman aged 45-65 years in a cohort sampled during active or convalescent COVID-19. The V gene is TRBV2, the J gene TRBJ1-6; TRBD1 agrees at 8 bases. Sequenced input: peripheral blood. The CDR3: CASVVDRDNSPLHF. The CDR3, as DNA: TGTGCCAGCGTGGTGGACAGGGATAATTCACCCCTCCACTTT.